One and the same sample provided the 32 T cell receptor beta chains below, sequenced in a study of lymphopenia after photon versus proton radiotherapy. Profiled with immunoSEQ multiplex PCR; TCRdb holds only in-frame clones, not every one. The table has under 35,000 clones, 84% seen once; the top ten hold roughly 14%. Sequencing used peripheral blood, obtained from a patient treated with proton-based radiotherapy. Receptors were obtained from a woman aged 65 to 85 with pancreatic cancer.

The sample holds a few counts of this clone. The chain employs TRBV5-6 and TRBJ2-7; D unclear. The CDR3 loop spans 13 amino acids. The V end was cut by 1 base, the J end by 4 bases, with 9 bases between. CDR1 and CDR2 (germline): SGHDT, YYEEEE. The CDR3 nucleotides read TGTGCCAGCAGCTTGCTTCAGACTTACGAGCAGTACTTC. Its protein is CASSLLQTYEQYF.

The chain employs TRBV11-1 and TRBJ1-2; D unclear. The CDR3 spans 13 residues. Germline CDR1 SGHAT, CDR2 FQDESV (reference sequence). V shed 5 bases and J shed 4 bases, with 11 bases lying between them. The CDR3 sequence is CASSAPPAYGYTF. In DNA form, the CDR3 reads TGTGCCAGCAGCGCTCCACCTGCCTATGGCTACACCTTC.

V is TRBV30 and J is TRBJ2-5; D unresolved. The CDR3 runs to 13 residues. CDR1 is GTSNPN and CDR2 is SVGIG in the germline V gene (reference sequence). The V end was cut by 0 bases, the J end by 1 base, with 6 bases between. CDR3 coding DNA: TGTGCCTGGAGTGTAGGTAGCCAAGAGACCCAGTACTTC. Translating gives CAWSVGSQETQYF.

This clone was found a few times. CDR3: CASSVGGTGNQPQHF. In DNA form, the CDR3 reads TGTGCCAGCAGCGTAGGGGGGACAGGTAATCAGCCCCAGCATTTT. The genes are TRBV9 and TRBJ1-5; 8 bases match TRBD1. Germline lookup yields CDR1 SGDLS and CDR2 YYNGEE. The ends lost 0 bases at V and 4 bases at J; junction bases unmatched: 3. The CDR3 sequence is 15 residues long. Complete variable domain (other parts from reference TRBV9 and TRBJ1-5): DSGVTQTPKHLITATGQRVTLRCSPRSGDLSVYWYQQSLDQGLQFLIQYYNGEERAKGNILERFSAQQFPDLHSELNLSSLELGDSALYFCASSVGGTGNQPQHFGDGTRLSIL.

V usage is TRBV7-2 and J usage is TRBJ2-1, with 7 bases identical to TRBD2. The CDR3 is 15 residues long. The V gene's germline CDR1 is SGHTA and CDR2 FQGNSA. Trimming took 2 bases from V and 1 from J; bases not matched to a gene: 2. The CDR3 reads CASSLTRESYNEQFF. CDR3 sequence (DNA): TGTGCCAGCAGCTTAACGCGGGAGTCCTACAATGAGCAGTTCTTC.

This clone was detected only once. V gene TRBV11-2 combines with J gene TRBJ2-1; TRBD2 matches at 7 bases. Per germline, CDR1 SGHAT and CDR2 FQNNGV. The CDR3 is 16 amino acids. Losses at the gene ends were 5 bases for V and 1 base for J; bases not matched to a gene: 8. This CDR3 reads CASSPLGGSSYNEQFF. Written as DNA, the CDR3 is TGTGCCAGCAGCCCCCTGGGGGGGAGTTCCTACAATGAGCAGTTCTTC.

The chain combines TRBV28 with TRBJ1-6; 9 nucleotides match TRBD1. The CDR3 consists of 15 residues. Trimming took 5 bases from V and 11 from J; bases not matched to a gene: 10. The germline gives CDR1 MDHEN, CDR2 SYDVKM. CDR3 in amino acids: CASSPDVGTGTPLHF. The CDR3 DNA sequence: TGTGCCAGCAGTCCCGACGTCGGGACAGGGACACCCCTCCACTTT.

The V gene is TRBV30, the J gene TRBJ1-3; no firm D call. Trimming cost V 3 bases and J 3 bases, with 12 bases left between them. CDR3 length: 14 amino acids. In germline, CDR1 is GTSNPN, CDR2 SVGIG (reference sequence). CDR3 nucleotide sequence: TGTGCCTGGAGACGGGATTACGGTGGAAACACCATATATTTT. Translation gives CAWRRDYGGNTIYF.

The V call is TRBV6-6, the J call TRBJ2-7; D gene unclear. V shed 7 bases and J shed 2 bases, with 15 bases lying between them. From germline, CDR1 is MNHNY and CDR2 SVGAGI (reference sequence). The CDR3 has 14 amino acids. The CDR3 DNA follows: TGTGCCAGCATCCGAGGCGCGGATACCTACGAGCAGTACTTC. Translated: CASIRGADTYEQYF.

This clone was detected only once. The junction and the germline gene differ at one end; a read error may be behind it. The rearrangement links TRBV28 to TRBJ2-7, with 9 bases fitting TRBD1. The CDR3 contains 14 residues. Germline CDR1 MDHEN, CDR2 SYDVKM. CDR3 nucleotide sequence: TGTGCCAGCAGTTTCCGGGACAGGGCACAGAAAATCCCCTTC. Translating gives CASSFRDRAQKIPF.

This clone was counted a single time. J is TRBJ2-7 and V is TRBV6-5; 9 positions match TRBD1. The CDR3 has 12 amino acids. V lost 6 bases to trimming and J lost 4 bases; unmatched junction nucleotides: 1. Germline CDR1 and CDR2: MNHEY and SVGAGI. CDR3 coding DNA: TGTGCCAGCAGGGACAGGGGATACGAGCAGTACTTC. Its translation: CASRDRGYEQYF.

CDR3 protein: CASSSSGRGFGADTQYF. Here the CDR3 DNA reads TGTGCCAGCAGTTCTAGCGGGAGGGGGTTCGGAGCAGATACGCAGTATTTT. The V gene is TRBV28, the J gene TRBJ2-3; 12 bases line up with TRBD2. CDR3 length: 17 residues. Trimming removed 4 bases from V and 4 bases from J; junction bases left unmatched: 9. In germline, CDR1 is MDHEN, CDR2 SYDVKM.

This chain joins TRBV7-9 and TRBJ1-1; no firm D call. V was clipped by 4 bases and J by 8 bases, with 5 bases between them. In germline, CDR1 is SEHNR, CDR2 FQNEAQ (reference sequence). The CDR3 extends over 10 amino acids. The CDR3 sequence: CASSSIEAFF. CDR3 nucleotide sequence: TGTGCCAGCAGCTCTATAGAAGCTTTCTTT.

In its sample, this clone was seen once. This chain connects TRBV10-2 to TRBJ2-1; 15 bases fit TRBD2. The CDR3 runs 16 residues. Germline CDR1 and CDR2: WSHSY and SAAADI. V was clipped by 6 bases and J by 12 bases; unmatched bases: 12. The CDR3 DNA reads TGCGCCAGCAGAGCTGGACTAGCGGGAGGGAAGGGTGGGCAGTTCTTC. Translating it yields CASRAGLAGGKGGQFF.

The chain combines TRBV7-2 with TRBJ2-7; D is ambiguous. Trimming stripped 5 bases from V and 2 bases from J, with 19 bases between. The CDR3 consists of 16 residues. Germline-derived CDR1 and CDR2 are SGHTA and FQGNSA. The DNA for the CDR3 is TGTGCCAGCAGCCAAGACGCCGCCAGGAGCACCTACGAGCAGTACTTC. It is translated as CASSQDAARSTYEQYF. Complete variable domain (other parts from reference TRBV7-2 and TRBJ2-7): GAGVSQSPSNKVTEKGKDVELRCDPISGHTALYWYRQSLGQGLEFLIYFQGNSAPDKSGLPSDRFSAERTGGSVSTLTIQRTQQEDSAVYLCASSQDAARSTYEQYFGPGTRLTVT.

J is TRBJ1-2 and V is TRBV28; the D is unclear. The CDR3 consists of 14 residues. Trimming removed 7 bases at V and 7 bases at J, with 19 bases between. CDR1 is MDHEN, CDR2 SYDVKM, per germline. The CDR3 sequence: CASNSRRRARGYTF. CDR3 DNA: TGTGCCAGCAACTCGCGGAGGCGGGCCCGTGGCTACACCTTC.

The chain couples TRBV5-1 to TRBJ2-7; the D gene is possibly TRBD1 (5 bases). V shed 0 bases and J shed 5 bases, with 12 bases lying between them. Germline CDR1 is SGHRS and CDR2 is YFSETQ. The CDR3 contains 14 residues. The CDR3 DNA reads TGCGCCAGCAGCTTGGATCCAGGGCGCGACGAGCAGTACTTC. Translated, it gives CASSLDPGRDEQYF.

The chain uses TRBV15 and TRBJ2-1, with D perhaps TRBD2 (6 bases). Per the germline V gene, CDR1 is LNHNV and CDR2 is YYDKDF (reference sequence). This CDR3 comprises 14 residues. Trimming cost V 8 bases and J 0 bases, with 11 bases left between them. CDR3 DNA: TGTGCCACCGGTCGGGGGAGCTCCTACAATGAGCAGTTCTTC. This codes for CATGRGSSYNEQFF.

This rearrangement joins TRBV11-1 to TRBJ1-3, with D unclear. This CDR3 has 15 residues. The germline V and J ends were trimmed by 6 bases and 0 bases, with 12 bases remaining between them. Germline CDR1 is SGHAT and CDR2 is FQDESV (reference sequence). Written as DNA, the CDR3 is TGTGCCAGCAGTTTCGACGGAAGCTCTGGAAACACCATATATTTT. Translation gives CASSFDGSSGNTIYF.

Written as DNA, the CDR3 is TGTGCCAGTACCCCGGGACAGGGGCAAGGGAAGCCCCAGCATTTT. Protein sequence: CASTPGQGQGKPQHF. This chain connects TRBV19 to TRBJ1-5, with 10 bases lining up with TRBD1. CDR1 is LNHDA and CDR2 is SQIVND in the germline V gene (reference sequence). The CDR3 consists of 15 residues. With V trimmed by 7 bases and J by 8 bases, 11 bases remained unmatched. Variable domain in full (rest from reference TRBV19 and TRBJ1-5): DGGITQSPKYLFRKEGQNVTLSCEQNLNHDAMYWYRQDPGQGLRLIYYSQIVNDFQKGDIAEGYSVSREKKESFPLTVTSAQKNPTAFYLCASTPGQGQGKPQHFGDGTRLSIL.

The chain combines TRBV4-1 with TRBJ1-3, with 7 positions matching TRBD1. Unmatched junction bases numbered 3, after V lost 4 bases and J lost 0 bases. Germline CDR1 is MGHRA and CDR2 is YSYEKL. The CDR3 contains 15 residues. In nucleotides, the CDR3 is TGCGCCAGCAGCCCGGACAGGAGCTCTGGAAACACCATATATTTT. Its translation is CASSPDRSSGNTIYF.

The V call is TRBV28, the J call TRBJ2-7; D possibly uses TRBD1 or TRBD2 (5 bases each). Germline V CDR1 and CDR2: MDHEN, SYDVKM. Trimming took off 4 bases at V and 8 bases at J, with 21 bases between the two ends. The length of the CDR3 is 15 residues. The CDR3 spells CASSSGGSGPGQQYF. The CDR3 DNA is TGTGCCAGCAGTTCAGGCGGGTCGGGGCCGGGCCAGCAGTACTTC. Variable domain in full (rest from reference TRBV28 and TRBJ2-7): DVKVTQSSRYLVKRTGEKVFLECVQDMDHENMFWYRQDPGLGLRLIYFSYDVKMKEKGDIPEGYSVSREKKERFSLILESASTNQTSMYLCASSSGGSGPGQQYFGPGTRLTVT.

The table lists this clone with a count of one. This chain joins TRBV11-3 and TRBJ2-6, with D possibly TRBD1 on 5 matching bases. Germline V CDR1 and CDR2: SGHNT, YENEEA. With 5 bases removed from V and 3 bases from J, the gap between germline ends came to 17 bases. The CDR3 contains 17 residues. The CDR3 DNA reads TGTGCCAGCAGCGACCCAGGGCAGGGCGGTGGGGCCAACGTCCTGACTTTC. Amino acid sequence: CASSDPGQGGGANVLTF.

J is TRBJ2-7 and V is TRBV4-2, with 9 nucleotides matching TRBD1. The CDR3 has 14 residues. The junction had 8 bases not matched to a gene; V was cut back by 4 bases and J by 7 bases. Germline CDR1 and CDR2: LGHNA and YNFKEQ. The CDR3 region is CASSPKQGAGEQYF. Here the CDR3 DNA reads TGTGCCAGCAGCCCGAAACAGGGGGCGGGGGAGCAGTACTTC.

This sequence joins TRBV5-4 and TRBJ1-5, with TRBD1 as a possible D gene (5 bases). CDR3 size: 13 residues. Germline V gene data show CDR1 as SGHNT and CDR2 as YYREEE (reference sequence). V was cut by 8 bases and J by 7 bases, with 16 bases left in between. The DNA for the CDR3 is TGTGCCAGTAACCGGGACCCCTGGCAGCCCCAGCATTTT. Protein product: CASNRDPWQPQHF.

The chain joins TRBV10-1 to TRBJ2-1; TRBD1 aligns across 8 bases. This CDR3 contains 13 residues. In germline, CDR1 is WNHNN, CDR2 SYGVQD (reference sequence). V shed 10 bases and J 9 bases; nucleotides not matched to a gene: 11. CDR3 residues: CANTDREAGEQFF. The CDR3 coding sequence is TGCGCCAATACGGACAGGGAGGCGGGTGAGCAGTTCTTC.

The gene calls are TRBV6-6 and TRBJ1-1, with D uncertain. This CDR3 is built from 11 residues. CDR1 MNHNY and CDR2 SVGAGI come from the germline V gene (reference sequence). V lost 10 bases to trimming and J lost 1 base, with 7 bases between them. The CDR3 DNA reads TGTGCCACGAGTAGGAACACTGAAGCTTTCTTT. This translates into CATSRNTEAFF.

The chain employs TRBV7-2 and TRBJ2-2; 7 bases map to TRBD1. With V trimmed by 2 bases and J by 0 bases, 9 bases remained unmatched. The CDR3 runs 18 residues. The V gene's germline CDR1 is SGHTA and CDR2 FQGNSA. CDR3 coding DNA: TGTGCCAGCAGCTTATTCTCCAGGGGGACAGCGAACACCGGGGAGCTGTTTTTT. This codes for CASSLFSRGTANTGELFF.

J is TRBJ2-7 and V is TRBV5-6, with TRBD2 matching 10 bases. The CDR3 length is 12 residues. V lost 6 bases to trimming and J lost 5 bases; unmatched junction nucleotides: 2. Germline V CDR1 and CDR2: SGHDT, YYEEEE. CDR3 region: CASTSGSHEQYF. CDR3 nucleotide sequence: TGTGCCAGCACTAGCGGGAGCCACGAGCAGTACTTC.

The chain combines TRBV7-2 with TRBJ2-6; D is possibly TRBD1 or TRBD2 (5 bases each). V lost 3 bases and J 1 base, leaving 13 bases between the germline ends. CDR1 and CDR2 (germline): SGHTA, FQGNSA. The CDR3 contains 17 residues. CDR3 loop: CASSFSGTFSGANVLTF. The CDR3 nucleotides are TGTGCCAGCAGCTTCTCGGGGACCTTTTCTGGGGCCAACGTCCTGACTTTC.

The V gene is TRBV28, the J gene TRBJ1-2; unclear D gene. CDR3 size: 11 residues. Per germline, CDR1 MDHEN and CDR2 SYDVKM. The CDR3 DNA is TGTGCTTCGTGGACTGAAAGCAGCTACACCTTC. This codes for CASWTESSYTF.

A note on this clone: The junction departs from the called germline gene at one end, perhaps through a read error. The V gene is TRBV19, the J gene TRBJ2-1, with D uncertain. CDR3 length: 11 amino acids. CDR1 and CDR2 from the germline V gene are LNHDA and SQIVND (reference sequence). CDR3 sequence: CASSSNNEQFF. In nucleotides, the CDR3 is TGTGCCAGTAGCTCCAACAATGAGCAGTTCTTC.